This TCR beta chain is from a study of OX40 agonist ivuxolimab in advanced cancers. Study details: Ivuxolimab is a fully human IgG2 antibody that activates OX40 (CD134). At 75% to 90% male, the cohort had a mean age of approximately 60 years, ranging from about 23 to 79.

About this clone itself: The antigen is undetermined.

Per the germline V gene, CDR1 is SGHKS and CDR2 is YYEKEE (reference sequence). This CDR3 is 15 amino acids long. V was clipped by 6 bases and J by 2 bases, with 18 bases between them. Assay used: immunoSEQ multiplex PCR; TCRdb lists only in-frame clones, some missing. The data show about 28,000 clones, with roughly 84% seen just once and about 26% held by the top ten. Notes on the study in general: At 0.1 to 3.0 mg/kg, CD4+ and CD8+ blood T cells expanded clonally by week 6. In the expanded peripheral T cells, antigen specificity was never determined.

The chain recombines TRBV5-5 with TRBJ2-7; D might be TRBD1 (6 bases). This receptor was identified in an adult with an advanced solid tumor such as melanoma, head and neck, liver or kidney cancer. The sample in question was CD4+ or CD8+ T cells sorted from blood, obtained in a trial of the OX40 agonist ivuxolimab. For the CDR3, the DNA is TGTGCCAGCACCACTCGGGACACAGGGACCTACGAGCAGTACTTC. The encoded protein is CASTTRDTGTYEQYF.